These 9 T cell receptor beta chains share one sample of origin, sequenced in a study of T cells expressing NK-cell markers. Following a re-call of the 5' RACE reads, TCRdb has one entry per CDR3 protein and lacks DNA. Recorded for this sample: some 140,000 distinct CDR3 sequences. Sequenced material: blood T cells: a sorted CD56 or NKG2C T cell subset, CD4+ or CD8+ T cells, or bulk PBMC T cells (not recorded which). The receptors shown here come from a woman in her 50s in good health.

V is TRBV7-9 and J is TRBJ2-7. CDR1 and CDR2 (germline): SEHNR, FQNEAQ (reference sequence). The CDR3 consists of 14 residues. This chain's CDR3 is CASSLNTLYYEQYF.

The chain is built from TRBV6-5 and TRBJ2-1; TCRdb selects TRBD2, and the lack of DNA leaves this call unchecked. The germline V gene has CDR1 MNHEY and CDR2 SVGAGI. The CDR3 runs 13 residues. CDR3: CASSPGLANEQFF.

CDR3 protein: CAWSLQDNSPLHF. The chain recombines TRBV30 with TRBJ1-6. The CDR3 runs to 13 residues. CDR1 and CDR2 (germline): GTSNPN, SVGIG (reference sequence).

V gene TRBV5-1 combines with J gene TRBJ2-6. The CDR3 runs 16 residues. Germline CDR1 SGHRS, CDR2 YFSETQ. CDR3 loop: CASSWIRLSGANVLTF.

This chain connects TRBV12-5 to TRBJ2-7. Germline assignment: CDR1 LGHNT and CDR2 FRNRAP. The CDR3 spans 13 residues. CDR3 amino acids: CASGLVRPYEQYF. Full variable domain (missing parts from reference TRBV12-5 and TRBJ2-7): DARVTQTPRHKVTEMGQEVTMRCQPILGHNTVFWYRQTMMQGLELLAYFRNRAPLDDSGMPKDRFSAEMPDATLATLKIQPSEPRDSAVYFCASGLVRPYEQYFGPGTRLTVT.

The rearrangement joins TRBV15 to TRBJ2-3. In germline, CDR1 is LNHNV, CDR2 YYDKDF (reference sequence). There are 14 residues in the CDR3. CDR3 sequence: CATTDRVGTDTQYF.

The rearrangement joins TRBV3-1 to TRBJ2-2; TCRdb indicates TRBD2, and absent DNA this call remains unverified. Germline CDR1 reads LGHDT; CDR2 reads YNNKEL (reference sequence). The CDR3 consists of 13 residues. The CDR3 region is CASTSGSPGELFF.

The CDR3 loop is CASSQPGHHNEQFF. The V and J genes are TRBV27 and TRBJ2-1; TCRdb designates TRBD1, a call that cannot be tested without DNA. The CDR3 extends over 14 amino acids. The V gene's germline CDR1 is MNHEY and CDR2 SMNVEV (reference sequence).

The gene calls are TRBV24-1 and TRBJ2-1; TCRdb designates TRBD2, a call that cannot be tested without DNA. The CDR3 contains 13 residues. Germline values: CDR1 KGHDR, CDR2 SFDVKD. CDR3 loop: CATGLAGDNEQFF.